This TCR beta chain derives from a study of molecular identifiers for immune sequencing clone quantification (dated by TCRdb to about 2018). Context from the whole study: For a replicate experiment, RNA from 20,000 or 100,000 naive CD8 T cells was divided into five aliquots, and four of the five aliquots were sequenced. This methods study benchmarked molecular-identifier clustering-based TCR repertoire sequencing (MIDCIRS) and TCR RNA copy counting, using CD8 T cells to do so. Broader findings and caveats from the paper: The naive libraries included spiked-in Jurkat TCR RNA (approximately 11 copies' worth), and this RNA is not part of the donor repertoire. Modeling estimated about three recovered TCR RNA copies per cell, compared with about 9.3 by digital PCR, which implies roughly 30% capture efficiency. When barcode sub-clustering was omitted, TCR diversity was inflated by chimeric consensus sequences, with chimeras reaching as high as 47%. Identical TCR molecules sharing a barcode could cause highly expanded clone sizes to be underestimated. A single cell's worth of spiked-in Jurkat TCR RNA was reported detectable even among one million naive CD8 T cells. In CMV-specific effector cells, clones with more than 20 RNA copies accounted for over 97% of molecules, whereas in naive cells such clones accounted for under 1%.

According to the germline V gene (reference sequence), CDR1 reads SEHNR and CDR2 reads FQNEAQ. The CDR3 holds 17 amino acids from the cysteine to the phenylalanine. Of all the DNA, just the CDR3 is kept, 51 bases in frame from base 1. V is pruned by 5 bases and J by 0 bases, leaving 10 bases of the junction without a gene match. In the case of this clonotype: Its recognized antigen is unknown. No clone much larger than this one lies a single base away; base qualities are absent.

Library creation used PCR. Sequencing instrument: NextSeq 500. Bulk TCR libraries were made following a previously described method, with the TCR primers given in Table S5. Purification of total RNA was performed with the Qiagen AllPrep DNA/RNA kit. Before any analysis, reads coming from multiple sequencing runs of the same library were combined into one pool. The study's processing was this. Reads were retained only if an exact TCR constant sequence was present, and the retained reads were trimmed to 150 nt and grouped according to their 12-nt molecular barcodes. Reads in each barcode group were sub-clustered using a 15% Levenshtein threshold, and a quality-weighted consensus sequence was built for each RNA molecule. Non-functional sequences were discarded, and so were lower-count sequences lying one edit away from another sequence. On the basis of fitting two negative binomial distributions, barcode sub-clusters with fewer than 20% of the maximum read count were discarded. TCRdb's own reprocessing of the public reads used fastp at Q25 and MiXCR and kept productive beta chains. Each entry merges the rows of one CDR3 protein and shows their most common DNA and genes. V and J calls and clone size were set by TCRdb, not the authors. For this sample there are roughly 300,000 distinct CDR3 sequences; roughly a quarter appear just once. 0.7% to 0.95% of the sample is in the top ten clones.

Libraries of naive CD8 T cells were built from anywhere between roughly 20,000 and 1,100,000 sorted cells, with 10%, 30% or 50% of the purified RNA used. On a BD FACSAria II, naive CD8 T cells were FACS-sorted as CD8+CD4-CCR7+CD45RA+ and collected into RLT Plus buffer. Detection sensitivity was tested by spiking Jurkat RNA equal to ten TCR copies' worth into samples containing 20,000-1,000,000 naive CD8 T cells. CD8 T cells were enriched with RosetteSep CD8+ T Cell Enrichment Cocktail and Ficoll-Paque, followed by ACK red cell lysis. In this chain, TRBV7-9 is recombined with TRBJ2-4, with 7 bases aligning to TRBD1. The sequence came from a human donor in good health. Some libraries in this study had Jurkat cell RNA spiked in. The sequencing input was naive CD8+ T cells from blood, with Jurkat cell RNA spiked in. The cell subset or site label, as the study defines it: FACS-sorted CD8+CD4-CCR7+CD45RA+ naive T cells. CDR3 protein: CASSPIQGLLAKNIQYF. The nucleotide sequence is given as TGTGCCAGCAGCCCCATACAGGGGCTTTTAGCCAAAAACATTCAGTACTTC.